This T cell receptor beta chain originates from a study of blood T cell repertoires in COVID-19. For the study at large: Donors in the United States, Italy and Spain gave samples during acute or convalescent COVID-19.

Profiling relied on immunoSEQ multiplex PCR, and the TCRdb table lists in-frame clones only, not all of them. The table has 15,000 to 20,000 clones, roughly 89% seen once. Losses at the gene ends were 0 bases for V and 0 bases for J; bases not matched to a gene: 9. This CDR3 has 18 residues. The receptor comes from a man aged 55 to 69 with acute or convalescent COVID-19. The chain recombines TRBV5-3 with TRBJ1-3, with 7 nucleotides matching TRBD1. Being an ORF, TRBV5-3 has a function that is uncertain. Sequences were obtained from peripheral blood. This chain's CDR3 is CARSLGIRDSLSGNTIYF. The CDR3 coding sequence is TGTGCCAGAAGCTTGGGTATTAGGGACAGTCTCTCTGGAAACACCATATATTTT.